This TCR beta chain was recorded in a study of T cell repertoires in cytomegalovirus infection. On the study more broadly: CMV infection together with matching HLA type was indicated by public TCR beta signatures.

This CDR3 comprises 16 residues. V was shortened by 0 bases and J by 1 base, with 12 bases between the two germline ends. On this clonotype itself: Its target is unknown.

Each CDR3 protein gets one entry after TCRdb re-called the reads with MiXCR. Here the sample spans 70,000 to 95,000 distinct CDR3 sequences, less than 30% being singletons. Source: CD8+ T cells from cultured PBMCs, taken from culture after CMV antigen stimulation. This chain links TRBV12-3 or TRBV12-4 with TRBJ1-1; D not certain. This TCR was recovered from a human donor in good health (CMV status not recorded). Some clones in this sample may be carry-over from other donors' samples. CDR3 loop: CASSLARIRPNTEAFF. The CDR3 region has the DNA TGTGCCAGCAGTTTAGCGCGAATCAGGCCGAACACTGAAGCTTTCTTT.